These 13 T cell receptor beta chains were all obtained from the same sample, sequenced in a study of cytomegalovirus exposure and HLA in healthy donors. Profiling relied on immunoSEQ multiplex PCR, and the TCRdb table lists in-frame clones only, not all of them. Among some 150,000 clones, roughly 89% were seen once, and the ten largest hold 2.5% to 4%. Sequencing was done on a sample of PBMCs. The source is a woman between 18 and 29 years old in good health and CMV-seropositive.

This clone was found a few times. The chain uses TRBV5-4 and TRBJ2-2; 7 nucleotides align to TRBD1. In germline, CDR1 is SGHNT, CDR2 YYREEE (reference sequence). The V segment lost 0 bases and the J segment 3 bases; nucleotides outside the gene matches: 5. The CDR3 extends over 16 amino acids. CDR3 sequence (DNA): TGTGCCAGCAGCTTGGAGGGGCAGGGGGACACCGGGGAGCTGTTTTTT. The encoded protein is CASSLEGQGDTGELFF.

The chain combines TRBV7-9 with TRBJ2-5; tentatively, D is TRBD1 (5 bases). Germline loops: CDR1 SEHNR, CDR2 FQNEAQ (reference sequence). Trimming pared 2 bases from V and 5 bases from J, leaving 18 bases between. The CDR3 loop spans 16 amino acids. CDR3 coding DNA: TGTGCCAGCAGCTTACTTCCATTCAGGGCTTCGGAGACCCAGTACTTC. Its protein is CASSLLPFRASETQYF.

The rearrangement joins TRBV7-2 to TRBJ2-1; 10 nucleotides line up with TRBD1. CDR1 and CDR2 (germline): SGHTA, FQGNSA. J lost 6 bases, V lost 5 bases, and 7 bases had no gene match. This CDR3 contains 15 residues. CDR3 residues: CASSATGTGVNEQFF. The CDR3 bases are TGTGCCAGCAGCGCGACCGGGACAGGGGTCAATGAGCAGTTCTTC.

The CDR3 sequence: CASSLGEFVGETQYF. CDR3 bases: TGTGCCAGCAGCTTAGGGGAGTTTGTCGGCGAGACCCAGTACTTC. The V gene is TRBV11-2, the J gene TRBJ2-5; D perhaps matches TRBD2 (5 bases). The CDR3 is made up of 15 amino acids. Germline CDR1 reads SGHAT; CDR2 reads FQNNGV. Trimming stripped 1 base from V and 5 bases from J, with 14 bases between.

The J gene is TRBJ2-1, the V gene TRBV27; the match to TRBD2 covers 9 bases. Germline values: CDR1 MNHEY, CDR2 SMNVEV (reference sequence). There are 16 residues in the CDR3. V was clipped by 3 bases and J by 10 bases; unmatched bases: 13. The chain's CDR3 is CASSLTTSGYQGEQFF. The DNA for the CDR3 is TGTGCCAGCAGTTTGACAACTAGCGGGTACCAGGGAGAGCAGTTCTTC.

This chain links TRBV5-5 with TRBJ1-4, with a weak D call TRBD1 (6 bases). The V end was cut by 3 bases, the J end by 7 bases, with 13 bases between. The CDR3 contains 14 residues. The germline CDR1 and CDR2 sequences are SGHKS and YYEKEE (reference sequence). The CDR3 loop is CASSSTGLVEKLFF. In nucleotides, the CDR3 is TGTGCCAGCAGCTCTACAGGGTTAGTTGAAAAACTGTTTTTT.

J is TRBJ2-1 and V is TRBV30; 9 bases agree with TRBD1. The V segment lost 0 bases and the J segment 9 bases; nucleotides outside the gene matches: 3. This CDR3 has 13 residues. Germline CDR1 and CDR2: GTSNPN and SVGIG (reference sequence). CDR3 sequence: CAWSVQGAGEQFF. The CDR3 DNA follows: TGTGCCTGGAGTGTACAGGGGGCGGGTGAGCAGTTCTTC.

The chain joins TRBV9 to TRBJ2-3; D gene ambiguous. The V gene lost 0 bases and the J gene lost 5 bases, with 4 bases spanning the gap. The CDR3 runs to 12 residues. Germline assignment: CDR1 SGDLS and CDR2 YYNGEE. The CDR3 DNA follows: TGTGCCAGCAGCGTAGAGCGAGATACGCAGTATTTT. This encodes CASSVERDTQYF.

This chain connects TRBV5-4 to TRBJ1-4, with D uncertain. The ends were cut back, 0 bases at V and 8 bases at J, with 5 bases in the middle. The CDR3 is made up of 12 amino acids. Looked up from germline, CDR1 is SGHNT and CDR2 is YYREEE (reference sequence). The CDR3 DNA reads as TGTGCCAGCAGCTTGGTCGGGGAAAAACTGTTTTTT. This translates into CASSLVGEKLFF.

There are a few counts of this clone. The chain links TRBV7-2 to TRBJ2-3; TRBD2 agrees at 8 bases. Germline V gene sequence: CDR1 SGHTA, CDR2 FQGNSA. The CDR3 has 13 amino acids. J lost 6 bases, V lost 1 base, and 0 bases had no gene match. CDR3 sequence reads: CASSLGLADTQYF. CDR3 nucleotides: TGTGCCAGCAGCTTAGGACTAGCGGATACGCAGTATTTT.

The chain uses TRBV11-2 and TRBJ1-2; the match to TRBD1 covers 9 bases. This CDR3 comprises 14 residues. Germline CDR1 and CDR2: SGHAT and FQNNGV. Unmatched junction bases numbered 3, after V lost 2 bases and J lost 5 bases. The CDR3 sequence is CASSLTGQGYGYTF. DNA for the CDR3: TGTGCCAGCAGCTTAACGGGACAGGGATATGGCTACACCTTC.

This chain links TRBV5-4 with TRBJ2-7, with D possibly being TRBD2 (6 bases). CDR1 and CDR2 (germline): SGHNT, YYREEE (reference sequence). This CDR3 region has 13 residues. V was trimmed by 0 bases and J by 3 bases, leaving 7 bases between them. CDR3 sequence reads: CASSLDGSYEQYF. CDR3 nucleotides: TGTGCCAGCAGCTTGGACGGGAGCTACGAGCAGTACTTC.

The chain combines TRBV28 with TRBJ1-3, with TRBD1 as a possible D gene (5 bases). Germline lookup yields CDR1 MDHEN and CDR2 SYDVKM. V was shortened by 6 bases and J by 3 bases, with 9 bases between the two germline ends. This CDR3 spans 13 amino acids. The CDR3 protein is CASSRGVGNTIYF. The CDR3, as DNA: TGTGCCAGCAGCCGGGGGGTTGGAAACACCATATATTTT.